Below, 31 T cell receptor beta chains from the same sample are listed, as sequenced in a study of cytotoxic CD8 clonotypes in ibrutinib-treated CLL. Generated by immunoSEQ multiplex PCR, the TCRdb table keeps only in-frame clones and is missing some. Counted here are 110,000 to 150,000 clones, around 76% occurring once; the ten biggest clones make up around 4.9%. The sample here was PBMCs, taken after 24 months of ibrutinib treatment. The origin of the receptors is a human donor with chronic lymphocytic leukemia.

The chain has TRBV2 and TRBJ2-2, with D perhaps TRBD1 or TRBD2 (5 bases each). This CDR3 is built from 16 residues. Germline CDR1 and CDR2: SNHLY and FYNNEI. V was shortened by 3 bases and J by 0 bases, with 11 bases between the two germline ends. The CDR3 reads CASSEVGVANTGELFF. DNA of the CDR3: TGTGCCAGCAGTGAGGTGGGGGTCGCGAACACCGGGGAGCTGTTTTTT.

V gene TRBV7-9 combines with J gene TRBJ2-1, with TRBD1 identical over 8 bases. J lost 2 bases, V lost 5 bases, and 2 bases had no gene match. The CDR3 covers 14 residues. CDR1 is SEHNR, CDR2 FQNEAQ, per germline (reference sequence). CDR3 DNA: TGTGCCAGCAGCCCAGGGGGCCCCTACAATGAGCAGTTCTTC. This encodes CASSPGGPYNEQFF.

In its sample, this clone was seen a few times. The V call is TRBV18, the J call TRBJ1-6; 7 bases agree with TRBD1. The germline V gene has CDR1 KGHSH and CDR2 LQKENI. This CDR3 has 16 amino acids. Losses at the gene ends were 1 base for V and 7 bases for J; bases not matched to a gene: 7. The chain's CDR3 is CASSPQAGTANSPLHF. Written as DNA, the CDR3 is TGTGCCAGCTCACCACAAGCCGGGACAGCGAATTCACCCCTCCACTTT.

The V call is TRBV19, the J call TRBJ2-2; perhaps TRBD1 as D (6 bases). CDR1 is LNHDA, CDR2 SQIVND, per germline (reference sequence). Trimming took off 7 bases at V and 0 bases at J, with 12 bases between the two ends. The CDR3 length is 15 residues. Written as DNA, the CDR3 is TGTGCCAGTAAAAAGGGACACGCGAACACCGGGGAGCTGTTTTTT. Protein sequence: CASKKGHANTGELFF.

The chain recombines TRBV7-2 with TRBJ2-1, with no clear D. This CDR3 is 14 amino acids long. Germline V CDR1 and CDR2: SGHTA, FQGNSA. The V end lost 4 bases, the J end lost 2 bases, and 9 bases lay between the germline ends. The CDR3 DNA is TGTGCCAGCAGCTATCTAACCACCTACAATGAGCAGTTCTTC. Its protein is CASSYLTTYNEQFF.

This clone was observed a single time. The gene calls are TRBV7-3 and TRBJ2-5, with 10 bases aligning to TRBD2. Germline V CDR1 and CDR2: SGHTA, FQGTGA. V shed 4 bases and J 2 bases; nucleotides not matched to a gene: 4. This CDR3 has 15 residues. Written as DNA, the CDR3 is TGTGCCAGCAGCTCCCGGACTAGCGGACAAGAGACCCAGTACTTC. It translates to CASSSRTSGQETQYF.

This chain uses TRBV20-1 with TRBJ1-1, with D unclear. CDR1 and CDR2 from the germline V gene are DFQATT and SNEGSKA (reference sequence). V lost 2 bases and J lost 1, with 2 bases in between. The CDR3 extends over 11 amino acids. DNA for the CDR3: TGCAGTGCTAGATCGAACACTGAAGCTTTCTTT. Translated: CSARSNTEAFF.

For this clone: Other nucleotide sequences from this sample produce the same CDR3. This chain uses TRBV5-1 with TRBJ1-2; 7 bases line up with TRBD1. This CDR3 comprises 14 residues. V dropped 6 bases and J dropped 2; count of bases not matched to a gene: 7. The V gene's germline CDR1 is SGHRS and CDR2 YFSETQ. In DNA form, the CDR3 reads TGCGCCAGCACCCCAGGGGGGGGGAACTATGGCTACACCTTC. Translated: CASTPGGGNYGYTF.

The CDR3 sequence is CASSSVAGMGDTQYF. The CDR3 DNA reads TGTGCCAGCAGTTCGGTAGCGGGGATGGGCGATACGCAGTATTTT. The genes are TRBV6-5 and TRBJ2-3; the match to TRBD2 covers 8 bases. Germline V gives CDR1 MNHEY, CDR2 SVGAGI. The CDR3 is made up of 15 amino acids. The junction had 9 bases not matched to a gene; V was cut back by 4 bases and J by 6 bases.

The CDR3 is CASSFGGNQPQHF. CDR3 DNA: TGTGCCAGCAGCTTTGGCGGGAATCAGCCCCAGCATTTT. This rearrangement joins TRBV5-6 to TRBJ1-5; no definite D call. The CDR3 runs to 13 residues. V was pared by 2 bases and J by 4 bases, with 7 bases between. Germline CDR1 reads SGHDT; CDR2 reads YYEEEE.

The genes are TRBV9 and TRBJ1-1, with a tentative D call TRBD1 (5 bases). The CDR3 has 11 amino acids. Trimming removed 5 bases at V and 8 bases at J, with 10 bases between. The germline V gene encodes CDR1 SGDLS and CDR2 YYNGEE. Here the CDR3 DNA reads TGTGCCAGCAGGAACCGGGGCGAAGCTTTCTTT. This encodes CASRNRGEAFF.

The chain joins TRBV18 to TRBJ2-1; TRBD1 matches at 11 bases. Losses at the gene ends were 3 bases for V and 10 bases for J; bases not matched to a gene: 2. This CDR3 contains 13 residues. Germline values: CDR1 KGHSH, CDR2 LQKENI. The CDR3 DNA sequence: TGTGCCAGCTCACCGGGACAGGGGGGCGAGCAGTTCTTC. Protein: CASSPGQGGEQFF.

The chain uses TRBV7-2 and TRBJ2-1; no clear D gene. The CDR3 sequence is 14 residues long. The germline V and J ends were trimmed by 3 bases and 0 bases, with 6 bases remaining between them. Germline lookup yields CDR1 SGHTA and CDR2 FQGNSA. CDR3 coding DNA: TGTGCCAGCAGCTTGGCCCCCTCCTACAATGAGCAGTTCTTC. The encoded protein is CASSLAPSYNEQFF. Looking up the rest from reference TRBV7-2 and TRBJ2-1 gives the full variable domain: GAGVSQSPSNKVTEKGKDVELRCDPISGHTALYWYRQSLGQGLEFLIYFQGNSAPDKSGLPSDRFSAERTGGSVSTLTIQRTQQEDSAVYLCASSLAPSYNEQFFGPGTRLTVL.

This clone was counted a few times. The chain recombines TRBV19 with TRBJ2-7, with D perhaps matching TRBD2 (6 bases). The V gene lost 6 bases and the J gene lost 1 base, with 13 bases spanning the gap. The V gene's germline CDR1 is LNHDA and CDR2 SQIVND (reference sequence). The CDR3 runs 14 residues. The CDR3 loop reads CASSDRGISYEQYF. For the CDR3, the DNA is TGTGCCAGTAGCGATCGGGGGATTTCCTACGAGCAGTACTTC.

This chain connects TRBV7-6 to TRBJ2-5; D is uncertain. Germline V gene sequence: CDR1 SGHVS, CDR2 FNYEAQ. V lost 6 bases and J 0 bases, leaving 5 bases between the germline ends. The CDR3 is made up of 12 amino acids. The DNA of the CDR3 is TGTGCCAGCAGGCATCACCAAGAGACCCAGTACTTC. Protein sequence: CASRHHQETQYF. The full variable domain, in which reference TRBV7-6 and TRBJ2-5 provide the parts outside the CDR3, is GAGVSQSPRYKVTKRGQDVALRCDPISGHVSLYWYRQALGQGPEFLTYFNYEAQQDKSGLPNDRFSAERPEGSISTLTIQRTEQRDSAMYRCASRHHQETQYFGPGTRLLVL.

The chain joins TRBV6-1 to TRBJ1-3, with TRBD1 identical over 7 bases. Trimming removed 6 bases from V and 2 bases from J; junction bases left unmatched: 7. The CDR3 contains 15 residues. Germline assignment: CDR1 MNHNS and CDR2 SASEGT. The CDR3 region is CASSPTQGAGNTIYF. CDR3 DNA: TGTGCCAGCAGCCCCACCCAGGGGGCTGGAAACACCATATATTTT.

V is TRBV11-2 and J is TRBJ2-7; tentative D call: TRBD1 (5 bases). Trimming stripped 8 bases from V and 7 bases from J, with 18 bases between. The CDR3 extends over 13 amino acids. The germline CDR1 and CDR2 sequences are SGHAT and FQNNGV. This chain's CDR3 is CASESQGAKEQYF. In nucleotides, the CDR3 is TGTGCCAGCGAGTCCCAAGGGGCAAAGGAGCAGTACTTC.

This chain connects TRBV5-1 to TRBJ1-2; TRBD1 matches at 9 bases. Germline CDR1 reads SGHRS; CDR2 reads YFSETQ. V was clipped by 4 bases and J by 2 bases; unmatched bases: 12. The CDR3 is 17 amino acids. The CDR3 region has the DNA TGCGCCAGCAGCCCGGACGGGACAGGGAATCAAAACTATGGCTACACCTTC. It is translated as CASSPDGTGNQNYGYTF.

J is TRBJ2-7 and V is TRBV6-4, with TRBD1 matching 9 bases. CDR1 is MRHNA and CDR2 is SNTAGT in the germline V gene. V shed 6 bases, J shed 4 bases, and the junction held 13 bases outside the gene matches. The CDR3 is made up of 16 amino acids. CDR3 sequence: CASSAGQGRLEYEQYF. As DNA, the CDR3 is TGTGCCAGCAGCGCAGGACAGGGGAGGTTGGAGTACGAGCAGTACTTC.

The chain is built from TRBV19 and TRBJ2-7; 8 bases line up with TRBD2. This CDR3 spans 14 amino acids. The V segment lost 5 bases and the J segment 2 bases; nucleotides outside the gene matches: 5. Germline V lookup: CDR1 LNHDA, CDR2 SQIVND (reference sequence). CDR3 sequence: CASSGSGEPYEQYF. CDR3 in DNA: TGTGCCAGTAGTGGTAGCGGGGAGCCCTACGAGCAGTACTTC. The whole variable domain, filled in from reference TRBV19 and TRBJ2-7, reads DGGITQSPKYLFRKEGQNVTLSCEQNLNHDAMYWYRQDPGQGLRLIYYSQIVNDFQKGDIAEGYSVSREKKESFPLTVTSAQKNPTAFYLCASSGSGEPYEQYFGPGTRLTVT.

The rearrangement links TRBV5-5 to TRBJ2-7; 8 bases align to TRBD2. Germline CDR1 SGHKS, CDR2 YYEKEE (reference sequence). V lost 0 bases to trimming and J lost 0 bases; unmatched junction nucleotides: 11. The CDR3 loop spans 18 amino acids. This CDR3 reads CASSLGLSSGSTSYEQYF. CDR3 nucleotides: TGTGCCAGCAGCTTGGGCTTGTCTAGCGGGTCCACCTCCTACGAGCAGTACTTC. Complete variable domain (other parts from reference TRBV5-5 and TRBJ2-7): DAGVTQSPTHLIKTRGQQVTLRCSPISGHKSVSWYQQVLGQGPQFIFQYYEKEERGRGNFPDRFSARQFPNYSSELNVNALLLGDSALYLCASSLGLSSGSTSYEQYFGPGTRLTVT.

This clone was found many times. The chain uses TRBV5-4 and TRBJ2-3; D may correspond to TRBD1 or TRBD2 (6 bases each). CDR3 length equals 14 residues. Germline V gene data show CDR1 as SGHNT and CDR2 as YYREEE (reference sequence). The germline V and J ends were trimmed by 6 bases and 3 bases, with 14 bases remaining between them. The CDR3 protein is CASTVGGATDTQYF. The DNA for the CDR3 is TGTGCCAGCACTGTGGGGGGCGCGACAGATACGCAGTATTTT.

The chain combines TRBV6-1 with TRBJ1-1, with D possibly matching TRBD1 (5 bases). The CDR3 length is 13 residues. Germline CDR1 is MNHNS and CDR2 is SASEGT. V lost 7 bases, J lost 6 bases, and 15 bases lay in between. The CDR3 DNA sequence: TGTGCCAGCAACGAGGGGCCGGGCGCTGAAGCTTTCTTT. This codes for CASNEGPGAEAFF.

The chain joins TRBV6-5 to TRBJ1-4; TRBD1 is a possible D gene (6 bases). Per the germline V gene, CDR1 is MNHEY and CDR2 is SVGAGI. This CDR3 region has 16 residues. V lost 4 bases, J lost 6 bases, and 18 bases lay in between. CDR3 protein: CASSSQIQGSYEKLFF. Here the CDR3 DNA reads TGTGCCAGCAGTTCCCAGATACAGGGATCGTATGAAAAACTGTTTTTT.

A note on this clone: Germline is not matched at one junction end, which may reflect a read error. This chain uses TRBV5-3 with TRBJ2-6; 8 bases are shared with TRBD1. TRBV5-3 is filed as an ORF, its function uncertain. The length of the CDR3 is 17 residues. Here the CDR3 reads CARRLDRVAPGANVLTF. The CDR3 coding sequence is TGTGCCAGAAGGTTGGACAGGGTAGCCCCTGGGGCCAACGTCCTGACTTTC.

The chain couples TRBV9 to TRBJ1-6, with D tentatively TRBD1 (5 bases). Trimming removed 3 bases from V and 10 bases from J, with 17 bases in between. The germline gives CDR1 SGDLS, CDR2 YYNGEE. The CDR3 contains 15 residues. Here the CDR3 DNA reads TGTGCCAGCAGCGCCGAGGGGCAGGGAGGGTCACCCCTCCACTTT. Amino acids: CASSAEGQGGSPLHF.

J is TRBJ1-1 and V is TRBV7-3; weak D call: TRBD1 (5 bases). The ends were cut back, 5 bases at V and 11 bases at J, with 15 bases in the middle. CDR1 is SGHTA and CDR2 is FQGTGA in the germline V gene. The CDR3 totals 12 residues. Here the CDR3 reads CASSPPGRDAFF. The CDR3 DNA reads TGTGCCAGCAGCCCCCCCGGGAGGGACGCTTTCTTT.

The table lists this clone with a few counts. V gene TRBV7-2 combines with J gene TRBJ1-5; TRBD1 might be the D (6 bases). The V end lost 3 bases, the J end lost 4 bases, and 10 bases lay between the germline ends. This CDR3 contains 14 residues. Per the germline V gene, CDR1 is SGHTA and CDR2 is FQGNSA. DNA for the CDR3: TGTGCCAGCAGCTTGTGGGGGCTGAATCAGCCCCAGCATTTT. Encoded protein: CASSLWGLNQPQHF. Full variable domain (missing parts from reference TRBV7-2 and TRBJ1-5): GAGVSQSPSNKVTEKGKDVELRCDPISGHTALYWYRQSLGQGLEFLIYFQGNSAPDKSGLPSDRFSAERTGGSVSTLTIQRTQQEDSAVYLCASSLWGLNQPQHFGDGTRLSIL.

CDR3 loop: CASRDRNSPLHF. CDR3 sequence (DNA): TGTGCCAGCAGGGACAGGAATTCACCCCTCCACTTT. The chain uses TRBV6-5 and TRBJ1-6; 7 bases line up with TRBD1. There are 12 residues in the CDR3. With V trimmed by 6 bases and J by 7 bases, 0 bases remained unmatched. The germline V gene has CDR1 MNHEY and CDR2 SVGAGI.

This clone has only one observation. The rearrangement uses TRBV19 and TRBJ2-1; tentative D call: TRBD2 (5 bases). The CDR3 runs 14 residues. Trimming removed 10 bases at V and 2 bases at J, with 15 bases between. Germline lookup yields CDR1 LNHDA and CDR2 SQIVND (reference sequence). CDR3 DNA sequence: TGTGCCACCACGACTAATTTAGCCTACAATGAGCAGTTCTTC. Its translation: CATTTNLAYNEQFF.

The chain employs TRBV19 and TRBJ2-5, with TRBD2 identical over 9 bases. V lost 5 bases, J lost 2 bases, and 3 bases stayed unmatched. Germline CDR1 and CDR2: LNHDA and SQIVND (reference sequence). This CDR3 has 14 residues. CDR3 coding DNA: TGTGCCAGTAGTGGGACTAGCTCGCAAGAGACCCAGTACTTC. Protein product: CASSGTSSQETQYF.